This TCR beta chain was obtained from a study of T-cell reconstitution after alpha-beta-depleted transplantation in children. Study observations and caveats: T-cell counts and diversity at one year following transplant were attributed mainly to newly produced T cells. From surviving recipient T cells and thymic progenitors came the high day-60 TCRbeta diversity observed in some patients. Expanded graft clones, several hundred of them, were reportedly the source of alpha-beta T cells about two months after transplant.

Unique molecular identifiers were built into the TCRbeta library. TCRdb analysed the PCR reads with MiXCR anew, one entry per CDR3 protein. The sample lists some 100,000 distinct CDR3 sequences; roughly a sixth were seen once. There are a few counts of this clonotype. As yet, its antigen is unknown. At one end the junction does not follow the germline gene, possibly because of a read error. This CDR3 spans 11 amino acids. Germline V gene lookup returns CDR1 KGHSH and CDR2 LQKENI. The material sequenced was PBMCs, mostly from graft donor cells, taken 180 days after TCRalphabeta/CD19-depleted stem cell transplant. The source is a male patient between 2 and 10 years old who had a stem cell transplant for acute lymphoblastic leukemia, so the T cells may come from the graft donor. The gene calls are TRBV18 and TRBJ2-3; 9 bases are a match to TRBD1. Here the CDR3 reads CASSLGTGTNF. The CDR3 DNA reads TGTGCCAGCTCACTTGGGACAGGGACTAATTTT.